This T cell receptor (beta chain) was sequenced during a study of PD-1 blockade in classical Hodgkin lymphoma. Study results and limitations: Nivolumab starters within 1 year of ASCT were excluded. Possibly reflecting disease activity or prior therapy, repertoire differences have causes that remain undefined. Relative to healthy donors, newly diagnosed patients reportedly had lower baseline TCR diversity, which was reported as lower still in relapsed/refractory patients.

Brentuximab vedotin exposure varied, and every patient relapsed after autologous stem cell transplantation. Notes on this clone: The antigen remains unidentified.

Here immunoSEQ multiplex PCR was the method, and the copy in TCRdb shows in-frame clones only, minus some. The table shows 89,000 or so clones, with around nine tenths occurring only once. The CDR3 covers 15 residues. V shed 3 bases and J 8 bases; nucleotides not matched to a gene: 9. CDR1 and CDR2 from the germline V gene are LNHDA and SQIVND (reference sequence). The receptor was isolated from a human donor with classical Hodgkin lymphoma. The source material was peripheral blood mononuclear cells (PBMCs), sampled before the second cycle of nivolumab. The chain joins TRBV19 to TRBJ2-1, with 8 bases that match TRBD1. This CDR3 reads CASSILGQGFDEQFF. CDR3 coding DNA: TGTGCCAGTAGTATCCTCGGACAGGGATTCGATGAGCAGTTCTTC.